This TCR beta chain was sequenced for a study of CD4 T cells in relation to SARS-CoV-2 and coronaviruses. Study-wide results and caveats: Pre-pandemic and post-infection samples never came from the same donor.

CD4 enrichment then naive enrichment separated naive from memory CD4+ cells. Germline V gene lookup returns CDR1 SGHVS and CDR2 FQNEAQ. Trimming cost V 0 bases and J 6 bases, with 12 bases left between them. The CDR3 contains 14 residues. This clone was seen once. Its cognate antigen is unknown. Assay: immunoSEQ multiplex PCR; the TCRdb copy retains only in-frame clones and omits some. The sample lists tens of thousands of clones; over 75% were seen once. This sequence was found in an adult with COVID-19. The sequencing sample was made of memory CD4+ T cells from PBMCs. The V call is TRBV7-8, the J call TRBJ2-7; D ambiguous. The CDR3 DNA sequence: TGTGCCAGCAGCTTAGCTAACCCCTCGTTCGAGCAGTACTTC. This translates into CASSLANPSFEQYF.